Each of the 5 T cell receptor beta chains below was sequenced from the same sample in a study of blood T cell repertoires in COVID-19. Generated by immunoSEQ multiplex PCR, the TCRdb table keeps only in-frame clones and is missing some. Of 50,000 to 60,000 clones in the sample, about 87% were seen once. Material for sequencing was peripheral blood. The receptors stem from a man aged 35 to 55 with COVID-19, enrolled during active disease.

This sequence joins TRBV7-2 and TRBJ1-2, with TRBD1 as a possible D gene (5 bases). This CDR3 spans 14 amino acids. V was cut by 0 bases and J by 4 bases, with 9 bases left in between. From germline, CDR1 is SGHTA and CDR2 FQGNSA. The CDR3 loop reads CASSLAGGSYGYTF. CDR3 DNA: TGTGCCAGCAGCTTAGCGGGGGGAAGCTATGGCTACACCTTC.

This clone was observed a few times. This chain uses TRBV11-2 with TRBJ1-3, with unresolved D. Germline CDR1 SGHAT, CDR2 FQNNGV. V was pared by 4 bases and J by 1 base, with 8 bases between. The CDR3 totals 14 residues. The CDR3 region is CASSSRLSGNTIYF. The CDR3 DNA reads as TGTGCCAGCAGCTCCAGGCTTTCTGGAAACACCATATATTTT.

This chain connects TRBV7-7 to TRBJ2-2, with 14 bases lining up with TRBD2. The CDR3 is 18 residues long. CDR1 is SSHAT, CDR2 FNYEAQ, per germline (reference sequence). V trimming: 5 bases; J trimming: 6 bases; junction bases outside the gene matches: 11. The CDR3 loop reads CASSPQGLAGAPAGELFF. Written as DNA, the CDR3 is TGTGCCAGCAGCCCACAGGGACTAGCGGGAGCACCCGCCGGGGAGCTGTTTTTT.

The chain carries TRBV7-9 and TRBJ1-1; D is possibly TRBD1 (5 bases). The CDR3 is 14 amino acids. CDR1 and CDR2 (germline): SEHNR, FQNEAQ (reference sequence). Trimming pared 1 base from V and 0 bases from J, leaving 6 bases between. In DNA form, the CDR3 reads TGTGCCAGCAGCTTAGAGGGGATGAACACTGAAGCTTTCTTT. Protein: CASSLEGMNTEAFF.

Concerning this clone itself: The junction and the germline gene differ at one end; a read error may be behind it. The rearrangement links TRBV5-6 to TRBJ2-7; D unclear. The germline CDR1 and CDR2 sequences are SGHDT and YYEEEE. The length of the CDR3 is 9 residues. Here the CDR3 reads CASRSYPEF. In DNA, the CDR3 is TGTGCCAGCAGGTCTTACCCAGAATTC.